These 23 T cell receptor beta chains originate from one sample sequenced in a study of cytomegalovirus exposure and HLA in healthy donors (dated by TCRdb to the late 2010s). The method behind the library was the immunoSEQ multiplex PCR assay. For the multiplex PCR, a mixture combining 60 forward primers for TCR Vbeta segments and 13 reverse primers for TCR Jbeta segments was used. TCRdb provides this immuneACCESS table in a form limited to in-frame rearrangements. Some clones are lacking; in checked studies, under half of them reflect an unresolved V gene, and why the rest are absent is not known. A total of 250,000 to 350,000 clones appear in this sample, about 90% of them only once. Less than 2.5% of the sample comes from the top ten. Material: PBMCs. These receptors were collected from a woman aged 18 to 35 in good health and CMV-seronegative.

CDR3 bases: TGTGCCAGCAGCTTCGGGACACCGAACACCGGGGAGCTGTTTTTT. It encodes CASSFGTPNTGELFF. The chain has TRBV5-4 and TRBJ2-2; D may be TRBD1 (6 bases). Trimming left V 2 bases short and J 0 bases short, with 8 bases between. The CDR3 sequence is 15 residues long. Germline assignment: CDR1 SGHNT and CDR2 YYREEE (reference sequence).

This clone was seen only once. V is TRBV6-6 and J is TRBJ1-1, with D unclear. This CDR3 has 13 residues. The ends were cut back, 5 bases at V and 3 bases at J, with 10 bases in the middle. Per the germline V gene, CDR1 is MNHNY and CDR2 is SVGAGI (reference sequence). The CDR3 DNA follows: TGTGCCAGCAGTCAGACTGACTACACTGAAGCTTTCTTT. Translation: CASSQTDYTEAFF.

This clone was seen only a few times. CDR3 sequence: CASSMDRANYGYTF. In DNA form, the CDR3 reads TGTGCCAGCAGTATGGACAGAGCTAACTATGGCTACACCTTC. The chain recombines TRBV6-5 with TRBJ1-2; tentative D call: TRBD1 (6 bases). Germline values: CDR1 MNHEY, CDR2 SVGAGI. V was clipped by 5 bases and J by 0 bases, with 10 bases between them. The CDR3 runs to 14 residues.

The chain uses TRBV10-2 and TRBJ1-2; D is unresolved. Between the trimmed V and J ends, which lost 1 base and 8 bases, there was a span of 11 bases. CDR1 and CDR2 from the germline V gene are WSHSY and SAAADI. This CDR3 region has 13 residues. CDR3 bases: TGCGCCAGCAGTGAGTTTCAAAACGGGGGCTACACCTTC. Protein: CASSEFQNGGYTF.

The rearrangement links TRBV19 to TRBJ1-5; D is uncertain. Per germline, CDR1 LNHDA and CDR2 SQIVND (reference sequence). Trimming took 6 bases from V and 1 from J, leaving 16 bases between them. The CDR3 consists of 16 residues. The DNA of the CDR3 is TGTGCCAGTAGAGAGGGATTCGGGGAAAGCAATCAGCCCCAGCATTTT. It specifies CASREGFGESNQPQHF.

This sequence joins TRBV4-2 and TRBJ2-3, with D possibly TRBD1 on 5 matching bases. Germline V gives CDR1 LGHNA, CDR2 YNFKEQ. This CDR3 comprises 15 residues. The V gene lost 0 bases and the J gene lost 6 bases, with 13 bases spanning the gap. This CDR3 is CASSQEKPGSDTQYF. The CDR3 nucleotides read TGTGCCAGCAGCCAAGAGAAGCCAGGGTCCGATACGCAGTATTTT.

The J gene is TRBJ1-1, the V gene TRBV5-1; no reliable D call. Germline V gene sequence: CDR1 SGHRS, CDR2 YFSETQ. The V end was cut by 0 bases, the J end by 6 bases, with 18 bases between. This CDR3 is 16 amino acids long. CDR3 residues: CASSLDQISLGAEAFF. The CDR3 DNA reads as TGCGCCAGCAGCTTGGATCAGATTTCGCTAGGCGCTGAAGCTTTCTTT.

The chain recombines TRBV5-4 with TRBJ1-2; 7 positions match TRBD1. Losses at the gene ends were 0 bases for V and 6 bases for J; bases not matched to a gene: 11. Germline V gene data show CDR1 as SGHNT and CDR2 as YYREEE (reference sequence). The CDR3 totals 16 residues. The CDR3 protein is CASSLDRGNFYNGYTF. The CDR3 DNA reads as TGTGCCAGCAGCTTGGACAGGGGAAATTTTTACAATGGCTACACCTTC.

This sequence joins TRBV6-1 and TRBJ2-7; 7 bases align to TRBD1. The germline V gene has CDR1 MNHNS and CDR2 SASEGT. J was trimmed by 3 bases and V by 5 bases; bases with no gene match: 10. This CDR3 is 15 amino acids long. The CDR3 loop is CASSSQDRSNYEQYF. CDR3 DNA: TGTGCCAGCAGTTCCCAGGACAGGTCGAACTACGAGCAGTACTTC.

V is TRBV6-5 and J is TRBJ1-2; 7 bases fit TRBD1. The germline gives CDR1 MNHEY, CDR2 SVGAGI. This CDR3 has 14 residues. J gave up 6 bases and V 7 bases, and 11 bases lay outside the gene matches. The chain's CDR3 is CASTTGTRPDGYTF. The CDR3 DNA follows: TGTGCCAGCACGACAGGGACCAGACCCGATGGCTACACCTTC.

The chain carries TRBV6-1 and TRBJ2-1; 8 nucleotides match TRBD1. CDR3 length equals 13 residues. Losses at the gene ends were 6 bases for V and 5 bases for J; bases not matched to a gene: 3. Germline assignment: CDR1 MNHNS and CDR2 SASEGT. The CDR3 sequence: CASRGQADNEQFF. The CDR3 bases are TGTGCCAGCAGGGGACAGGCTGACAATGAGCAGTTCTTC.

The DNA for the CDR3 is TGTGCCATCAGTGAGGTCGACAGGGTATATGAAAAACTGTTTTTT. Encoded protein: CAISEVDRVYEKLFF. The chain joins TRBV10-3 to TRBJ1-4; 7 nucleotides agree with TRBD1. The CDR3 has 15 residues. V was clipped by 2 bases and J by 6 bases; unmatched bases: 6. Germline loops: CDR1 ENHRY, CDR2 SYGVKD.

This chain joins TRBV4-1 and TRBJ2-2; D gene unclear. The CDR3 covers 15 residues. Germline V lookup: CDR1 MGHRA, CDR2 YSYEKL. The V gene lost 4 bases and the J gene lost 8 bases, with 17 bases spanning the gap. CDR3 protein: CASSPRPGVLGELFF. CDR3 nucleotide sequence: TGCGCCAGCAGCCCGAGGCCGGGTGTACTAGGGGAGCTGTTTTTT.

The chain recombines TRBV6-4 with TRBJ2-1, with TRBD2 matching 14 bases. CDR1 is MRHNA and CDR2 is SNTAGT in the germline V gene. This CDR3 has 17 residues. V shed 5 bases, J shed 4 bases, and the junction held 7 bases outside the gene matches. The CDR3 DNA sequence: TGTGCCAGCAGTTACCCGGGACTAGCGGGGGCGTACAATGAGCAGTTCTTC. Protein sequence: CASSYPGLAGAYNEQFF.

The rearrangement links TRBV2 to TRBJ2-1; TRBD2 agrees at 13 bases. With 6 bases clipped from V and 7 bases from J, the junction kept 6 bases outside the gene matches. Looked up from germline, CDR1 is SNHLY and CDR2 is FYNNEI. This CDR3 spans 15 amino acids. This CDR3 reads CASSAGTSGVNEQFF. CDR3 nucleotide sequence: TGTGCCAGCAGCGCCGGGACTAGCGGGGTAAATGAGCAGTTCTTC.

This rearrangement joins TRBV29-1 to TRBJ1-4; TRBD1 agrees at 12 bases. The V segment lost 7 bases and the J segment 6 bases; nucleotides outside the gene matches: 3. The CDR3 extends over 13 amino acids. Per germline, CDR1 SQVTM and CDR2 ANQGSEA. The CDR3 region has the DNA TGCAGCGGGGGACAGGGGGCGGATGAAAAACTGTTTTTT. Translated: CSGGQGADEKLFF.

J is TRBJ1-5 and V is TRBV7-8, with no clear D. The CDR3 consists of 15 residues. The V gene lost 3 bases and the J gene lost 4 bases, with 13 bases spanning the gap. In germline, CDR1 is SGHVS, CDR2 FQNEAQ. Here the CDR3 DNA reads TGTGCCAGCAGCTTTAGGCCAGGTGAAAATCAGCCCCAGCATTTT. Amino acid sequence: CASSFRPGENQPQHF.

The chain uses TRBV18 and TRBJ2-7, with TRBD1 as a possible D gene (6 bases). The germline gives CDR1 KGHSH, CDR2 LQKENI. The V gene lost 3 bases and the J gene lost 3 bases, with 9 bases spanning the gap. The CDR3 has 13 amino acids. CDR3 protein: CASSPGQIYEQYF. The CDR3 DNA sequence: TGTGCCAGCTCACCGGGACAAATCTACGAGCAGTACTTC.

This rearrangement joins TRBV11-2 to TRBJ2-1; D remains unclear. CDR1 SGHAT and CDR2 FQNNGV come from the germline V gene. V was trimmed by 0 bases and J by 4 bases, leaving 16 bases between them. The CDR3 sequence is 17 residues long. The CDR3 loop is CASSLEFSQYHYNEQFF. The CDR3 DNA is TGTGCCAGCAGCTTAGAGTTTTCCCAGTATCATTACAATGAGCAGTTCTTC.

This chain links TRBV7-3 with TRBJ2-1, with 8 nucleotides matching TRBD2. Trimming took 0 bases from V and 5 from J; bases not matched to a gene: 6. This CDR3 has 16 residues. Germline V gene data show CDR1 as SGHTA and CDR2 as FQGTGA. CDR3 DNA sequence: TGTGCCAGCAGCTTAACTGGCGGGGGGCTTCACAATGAGCAGTTCTTC. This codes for CASSLTGGGLHNEQFF.

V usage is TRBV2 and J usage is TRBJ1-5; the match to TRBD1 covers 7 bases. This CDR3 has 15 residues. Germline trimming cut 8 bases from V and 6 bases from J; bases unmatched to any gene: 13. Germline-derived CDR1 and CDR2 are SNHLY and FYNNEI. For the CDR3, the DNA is TGTGCCAGCTCGGGAGAGGGGGCGAGTTCTCAGCCCCAGCATTTT. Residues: CASSGEGASSQPQHF.

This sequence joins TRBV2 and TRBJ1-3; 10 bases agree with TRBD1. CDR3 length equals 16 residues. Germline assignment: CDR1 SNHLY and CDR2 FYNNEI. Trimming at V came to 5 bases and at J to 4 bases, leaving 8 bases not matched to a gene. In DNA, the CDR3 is TGTGCCAGCAGTCCCGAGTTGACAGGGGGCGGAAACACCATATATTTT. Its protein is CASSPELTGGGNTIYF.

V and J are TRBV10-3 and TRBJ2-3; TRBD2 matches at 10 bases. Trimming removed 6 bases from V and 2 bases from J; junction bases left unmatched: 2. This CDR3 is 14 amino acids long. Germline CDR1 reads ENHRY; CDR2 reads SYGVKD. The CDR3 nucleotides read TGTGCCATCAGACTAGCGGGGAACACAGATACGCAGTATTTT. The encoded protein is CAIRLAGNTDTQYF.